The clone carrying this T cell receptor beta chain turned up a few times. Chemo-refractory metastatic non-small-cell lung cancer patients underwent focal radiation alongside CTLA-4 blockade with ipilimumab. These data come from a study of radiotherapy plus CTLA-4 blockade in lung cancer. The V and J ends lost 6 bases and 6 bases respectively, with 17 bases between them. Looked up from germline, CDR1 is MNHNY and CDR2 is SVGAGI (reference sequence). The CDR3 is made up of 15 amino acids. TCRdb's copy holds only in-frame clones and misses some; the assay was immunoSEQ multiplex PCR. The table includes roughly 76,000 clones, around 74% detected once.

The sample consisted of peripheral blood, taken from a patient treated with radiotherapy plus ipilimumab. This receptor was taken from a human donor with non-small cell lung cancer whose response to radiotherapy plus ipilimumab could not be evaluated. This chain links TRBV6-6 with TRBJ1-4; D might be TRBD1 (5 bases). The DNA for the CDR3 is TGTGCCAGCAGCCGAAACAGGCTTGGGGATGAAAAACTGTTTTTT. It translates to CASSRNRLGDEKLFF.